This entry lists 10 T cell receptor beta chains sequenced from one sample in a study of immune evolution from preneoplasia to lung adenocarcinoma. Using immunoSEQ multiplex PCR, the repertoire was profiled, and TCRdb retains in-frame clones only, with some absent. The data hold about 3,900 clones, with 76% observed a single time. The sample consisted of FFPE minimally invasive lung adenocarcinoma tissue. The receptors come from a person aged 65-85 years with lung adenocarcinoma.

This clone was picked up a small number of times. V usage is TRBV5-1 and J usage is TRBJ2-5; tentatively, D is TRBD1 (6 bases). The CDR3 length is 13 residues. The germline V and J ends were trimmed by 4 bases and 2 bases, with 9 bases remaining between them. Germline V gene sequence: CDR1 SGHRS, CDR2 YFSETQ. The CDR3 loop reads CASSEGVQETQYF. In nucleotides, the CDR3 is TGCGCCAGCAGCGAGGGGGTTCAAGAGACCCAGTACTTC.

V gene TRBV19 combines with J gene TRBJ1-1, with 9 positions matching TRBD1. This CDR3 has 14 residues. V dropped 10 bases and J dropped 6; count of bases not matched to a gene: 12. Germline V gives CDR1 LNHDA, CDR2 SQIVND (reference sequence). The CDR3: CATSSRDRVAEAFF. CDR3 nucleotide sequence: TGTGCCACCTCCTCGCGGGACAGGGTGGCTGAAGCTTTCTTT. The variable domain in full, completed from reference TRBV19 and TRBJ1-1, reads DGGITQSPKYLFRKEGQNVTLSCEQNLNHDAMYWYRQDPGQGLRLIYYSQIVNDFQKGDIAEGYSVSREKKESFPLTVTSAQKNPTAFYLCATSSRDRVAEAFFGQGTRLTVV.

The chain links TRBV4-2 to TRBJ2-1; 7 bases are a match to TRBD2. This CDR3 is 20 amino acids long. The germline gives CDR1 LGHNA, CDR2 YNFKEQ. J was trimmed by 0 bases and V by 1 base; bases with no gene match: 15. As DNA, the CDR3 is TGTGCCAGCAGCCAAGCCTACCTCCCGGCTAGCGGTAGCTCCTACAATGAGCAGTTCTTC. As protein: CASSQAYLPASGSSYNEQFF.

The chain recombines TRBV15 with TRBJ1-2, with 10 bases identical to TRBD1. CDR1 and CDR2 (germline): LNHNV, YYDKDF (reference sequence). The length of the CDR3 is 15 residues. V shed 1 base, J shed 4 bases, and the junction held 3 bases outside the gene matches. CDR3 DNA: TGTGCCACCAGCAGAGGACAGGGGGCGGTCTATGGCTACACCTTC. This sequence encodes CATSRGQGAVYGYTF.

The rearrangement uses TRBV5-1 and TRBJ2-2; tentative D call: TRBD1 (6 bases). This CDR3 region has 16 residues. The ends were cut back, 3 bases at V and 0 bases at J, with 12 bases in the middle. Germline V gene sequence: CDR1 SGHRS, CDR2 YFSETQ. CDR3 DNA: TGCGCCAGCAGCTGGTCAGGGGCGTCGAACACCGGGGAGCTGTTTTTT. It is translated as CASSWSGASNTGELFF.

This clone has a single count. The J gene is TRBJ2-7, the V gene TRBV6-5, with 9 bases matching TRBD2. Germline V lookup: CDR1 MNHEY, CDR2 SVGAGI. CDR3 length equals 15 residues. Losses at the gene ends were 4 bases for V and 3 bases for J; bases not matched to a gene: 7. CDR3 DNA sequence: TGTGCCAGCAGTTCTCCACCGACTAGCGGCTACGAGCAGTACTTC. Protein sequence: CASSSPPTSGYEQYF.

The rearrangement joins TRBV10-2 to TRBJ2-6; D may be TRBD2 (6 bases). The CDR3 sequence is 16 residues long. V lost 7 bases to trimming and J lost 3 bases, with 16 bases between them. The germline gives CDR1 WSHSY, CDR2 SAAADI. CDR3 in DNA: TGCGCCAGCACAGAGGACGGACTAAGTGGGGCCAACGTCCTGACTTTC. It is translated as CASTEDGLSGANVLTF.

V usage is TRBV28 and J usage is TRBJ2-3; 7 bases agree with TRBD2. Looked up from germline, CDR1 is MDHEN and CDR2 is SYDVKM. V lost 3 bases to trimming and J lost 5 bases; unmatched junction nucleotides: 8. The CDR3 runs to 15 residues. CDR3 sequence (DNA): TGTGCCAGCAGTTTTCGTGGGCGGGAGCAAGATACGCAGTATTTT. Protein product: CASSFRGREQDTQYF.

The chain has TRBV7-9 and TRBJ2-5; tentative D call: TRBD2 (6 bases). There are 13 residues in the CDR3. With 5 bases removed from V and 4 bases from J, the gap between germline ends came to 11 bases. Germline V CDR1 and CDR2: SEHNR, FQNEAQ (reference sequence). The CDR3 here is CASSTTRVETQYF. The CDR3 DNA reads as TGTGCCAGCAGCACGACTAGAGTAGAGACCCAGTACTTC. Based on the CDR3 plus reference TRBV7-9 and TRBJ2-5, the full variable domain is DTGVSQNPRHKITKRGQNVTFRCDPISEHNRLYWYRQTLGQGPEFLTYFQNEAQLEKSRLLSDRFSAERPKGSFSTLEIQRTEQGDSAMYLCASSTTRVETQYFGPGTRLLVL.

Comments on this clone: The sample holds other DNA sequences that translate to the same CDR3. The CDR3 DNA is TGTGCCAGTATCTTGACTAGCGGATACAATGAGCAGTTCTTC. Amino acids: CASILTSGYNEQFF. The J gene is TRBJ2-1, the V gene TRBV28; TRBD2 matches 9 bases. V lost 9 bases, J lost 4 bases, and 7 bases stayed unmatched. Per the germline V gene, CDR1 is MDHEN and CDR2 is SYDVKM. The CDR3 loop spans 14 amino acids. The full variable domain, completed using reference TRBV28 and TRBJ2-1, is DVKVTQSSRYLVKRTGEKVFLECVQDMDHENMFWYRQDPGLGLRLIYFSYDVKMKEKGDIPEGYSVSREKKERFSLILESASTNQTSMYLCASILTSGYNEQFFGPGTRLTVL.